This T cell receptor (beta chain) was sequenced during a study of early T cells in non-severe SARS-CoV-2 infection. On the study more broadly: From unsorted whole blood, bulk RNA was sequenced, and the chains remained unpaired.

Notes on the study in general: Private and CD4 specificities were missed by VDJdb matching, which favored anti-spike CD8 responses.

Concerning this clonotype: Its matching antigen is unknown.

Tagging with unique molecular identifiers was applied to individual cDNA molecules. TCRdb independently ran MiXCR on the 5' RACE reads; one entry per CDR3 protein. Of around 55,000 distinct CDR3 sequences in the sample, 9.5% to 15% were seen once. Trimming left V 5 bases short and J 6 bases short, with 16 bases between. Germline-derived CDR1 and CDR2 are SGHTA and FQGNSA. The CDR3 is made up of 14 amino acids. The chain employs TRBV7-2 and TRBJ2-5; no clear D gene. The sample taken for sequencing was whole blood. The TCR originated in an adult who was a healthcare worker with PCR-confirmed SARS-CoV-2 infection or an uninfected control (not recorded which). CDR3 DNA: TGTGCCAGCAGCGTCGGACGCGGATCCCAGACCCAGTACTTC. Translating it yields CASSVGRGSQTQYF.